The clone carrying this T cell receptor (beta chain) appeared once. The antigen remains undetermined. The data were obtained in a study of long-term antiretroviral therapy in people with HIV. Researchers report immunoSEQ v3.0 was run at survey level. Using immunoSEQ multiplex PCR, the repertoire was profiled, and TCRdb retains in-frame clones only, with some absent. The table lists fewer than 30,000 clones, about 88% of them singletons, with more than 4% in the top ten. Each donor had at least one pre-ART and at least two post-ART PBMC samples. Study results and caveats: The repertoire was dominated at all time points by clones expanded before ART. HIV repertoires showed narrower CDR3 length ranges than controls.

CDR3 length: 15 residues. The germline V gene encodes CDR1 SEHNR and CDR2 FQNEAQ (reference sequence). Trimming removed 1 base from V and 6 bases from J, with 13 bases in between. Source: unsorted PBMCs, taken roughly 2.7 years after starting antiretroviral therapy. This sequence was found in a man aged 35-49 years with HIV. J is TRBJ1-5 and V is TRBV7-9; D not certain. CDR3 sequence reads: CASSLGESEGQPQHF. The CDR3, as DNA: TGTGCCAGCAGCTTAGGGGAATCCGAGGGTCAGCCCCAGCATTTT.